Given below is one TCR beta chain in context. Its antigen remains unidentified. Base qualities are not recorded, but no much larger clone differs from it by a single base. This entry comes from a study of shared clonotypes between healthy human individuals (dated by TCRdb to 2018 to 2021). With respect to the entire study: The cohort included three men and a couple of women between 18 and 49 years of age. For each donor, CD4 naive and CD4 memory were each run on three plates, CD8 naive on two plates, and CD8 memory on one plate. To estimate repertoire size and how much clonotypes are shared between individuals, the study performed deep sequencing of blood TCR repertoires from roughly five healthy adults. Different laboratories and diverse techniques were used to prepare libraries and sequence TCR repertoires, to increase sequencing depth and limit assay-specific biases. Per donor, leukapheresis produced somewhere between about 0.94 and 9 billion PBMCs.

Healthy HIV-negative adults with no recently reported acute infections or vaccinations were included as donors. Every donor was a Caucasian adult living in Nashville, Tennessee, USA. The CD8 memory samples were a combination of magnetically selected CD45RO+ cells and CCR7-negative CD45RA+ effector memory (TemRA) cells. After blood collection by leukapheresis, PBMCs were isolated using Ficoll-Histopaque density gradient centrifugation and then cryopreserved in the vapor phase of liquid nitrogen. Analytical flow cytometry was used to check the purity and quantity of every magnetically sorted T cell population. From each sorted fraction, genomic DNA was isolated and quantified by UV absorbance on a Nanodrop 2000c. The germline V gene gives CDR1 as SGHVS and CDR2 as FQNEAQ. Trimming accounts for 1 base at V and 5 bases at J, while the number of junction bases matched to no gene is 8. The CDR3 goes from the cysteine to the phenylalanine over 15 residues. Of the read, only the CDR3 DNA is kept; its 45 bases are in frame from base 1.

Results and caveats for the whole study, not just this receptor: Pairwise subsampling indicated that sequencing depth was expected to affect the degree of clonotype sharing among donors. Sampling was limited to blood, and TCR repertoires in tissue likely differ from TCR repertoires in blood. Even with the large sequencing depth, rarefaction of the sorted-subset datasets indicated that sequencing was incomplete. Naive subsets generally had larger estimated clonotype richness than memory subsets. Sharing across a few donors was observed for around 4.8% of naive CD4, 3% to 3.5% of naive CD8, roughly 2.3% of memory CD4, and about 0.4% of memory CD8 clonotypes. The small number of donors limited the genetic and exposure-history diversity represented. Higher generation probabilities were observed for clonotypes shared by all four sorted-subset donors than for non-shared clonotypes.

TCR CDR3 regions were amplified from genomic DNA by multiplex PCR using the deep immunoSEQ assay. Genomic DNA extracted from each cell subset was distributed evenly over all wells of several immunoSEQ 96-well plates, and each plate served as one replicate. Each replicate PCR for sorted subsets received 150 to 250 ng genomic DNA, equal to roughly 30,000 T cell genomes. Purified libraries were measured with a Qubit 3.0 fluorometer, size-checked on a Bioanalyzer 2100, and measured again with the KAPA Library Quantification kit. Every immunoSEQ 96-well plate was sequenced on a separate single-read 150-cycle Illumina NextSeq 550 flow cell. As for how the authors treated the data: Because the immunoSEQ output included only junctional sequences and no quality scores, the filtering could not be the same as the filtering used for full-length reads. To assign V/J genes and CDR3, sequences were annotated against IMGT germline references using PyIR, a Python wrapper for IgBLAST v1.9. Reads with weak V/J assignments (E-value above 1e-6), missing CDR3, stop codons, out-of-frame junctions, or ambiguous translated residues were removed. V3J clonotypes were defined by identical inferred V gene, J gene, and CDR3 amino acid sequence. Percentage overlap between repertoires was calculated by dividing the number of shared unique clonotypes by the size of the smaller repertoire. Richness of each repertoire was evaluated using RTK rarefaction, the Chao1 estimator, and Recon v2.1 estimates of unobserved clonotypes. Generation probabilities for all TCRbeta clonotypes obtained by the gDNA method from a handful of donors were computed using OLGA. Here the immuneACCESS table is served through TCRdb, limited to in-frame sequences with V and J called. Missing clones are a known gap in these copies; in checked studies unresolved V genes cover under half, and the rest lacks a known reason. That table furnishes V, J and clone size, whereas the DNA furnished D and trimming. Within this sample are 110,000 or so clones, with around 73% of them counted one time only. Clones ranked in the top ten supply roughly 24% of the sample.

Recombination joined TRBV7-8 with TRBJ2-7, with TRBD1 matching 7 junction bases. The sequenced material came from memory CD8+ T cells sorted from blood. The sample's cell subset or site label is to be understood as: CD45RO+ cells pooled with CCR7-negative TemRA cells. The sequence was obtained from a woman in her 30s in good health. The nucleotide sequence reads as follows: TGTGCCAGCAGCTTAGGACAGGGAGTGAAAAACGAGCAGTACTTC. The translation is CASSLGQGVKNEQYF.